The rows below give T cell receptor beta chains drawn from one sample of a study of monozygotic twins with inflammatory bowel disease. TCRdb re-called the 5' RACE reads and shows each CDR3 protein once, DNA omitted. There are a few hundred thousand distinct CDR3 sequences in the sample, with around 2.6% held by the top ten. Sequenced sample: blood. The source of these receptors is a human donor with ulcerative colitis or Crohn's disease, or a healthy co-twin of an affected twin (not recorded which). Each CDR3 is given with its conserved first and last residue. Fields, in order: V gene, J gene, CDR3 protein.

TRBV10-3	TRBJ1-5	CAIGTGPDNQPQHF
TRBV20-1	TRBJ1-5	CSARVGKGQPQHF
TRBV24-1	TRBJ2-3	CATSDSPGRTDTQYF
TRBV9	TRBJ2-1	CASSVDWVAGGEQFF
TRBV10-3	TRBJ2-2	CATLAGNTGELFF
TRBV15	TRBJ2-5	CATSGKGQTWKETQYF
TRBV28	TRBJ2-1	CASRRLAGISYNEQFF
TRBV11-3	TRBJ2-5	CASSPGQAYQETQYF
TRBV4-1	TRBJ1-1	CASSPRWGAQNTEAFF
TRBV7-2	TRBJ1-2	CASSLGGAGNYGYTF
TRBV10-3	TRBJ2-1	CAIRDTGGYEQFF
TRBV12-3/TRBV12-4	TRBJ2-5	CASSLLAGSETQYF
TRBV11-2	TRBJ1-2	CASSLVGSYGYTF
TRBV9	TRBJ1-3	CASSVDRGPGNTIYF
TRBV4-1	TRBJ2-7	CASSRGTLDSYEQYF
TRBV12-3/TRBV12-4	TRBJ1-2	CASRGTRDFNYGYTF
TRBV5-1	TRBJ2-1	CASSLVPPKDEQFF
TRBV3-1	TRBJ2-5	CASGTGGFMETQYF
TRBV7-9	TRBJ2-2	CASSRRDRATGELFF
TRBV5-1	TRBJ1-1	CASSLDGQGKNTEAFF
TRBV19	TRBJ1-2	CASSIEGGRGGYTF
TRBV6-1	TRBJ2-2	CASKKGQMHTGELFF
TRBV4-2	TRBJ1-6	CASSQDFVSTGGSSPLHF
TRBV10-3	TRBJ2-1	CAISDFGQYNEQFF
TRBV13	TRBJ2-5	CASSLVYQETQYF
TRBV20-1	TRBJ2-5	CSAREARQQEIQYF
TRBV25-1	TRBJ2-7	CASSDRGTAYEQYF
TRBV6-1	TRBJ2-7	CASRKGRVLFSSYEQYF
TRBV5-1	TRBJ2-7	CASSFLTSGGAKSYEQYF
TRBV3-1	TRBJ1-1	CASSLTGGDEAFF
TRBV30	TRBJ1-1	CAWRRAGGFTEAFF
TRBV27	TRBJ2-7	CASSLVQDSSYEQYF